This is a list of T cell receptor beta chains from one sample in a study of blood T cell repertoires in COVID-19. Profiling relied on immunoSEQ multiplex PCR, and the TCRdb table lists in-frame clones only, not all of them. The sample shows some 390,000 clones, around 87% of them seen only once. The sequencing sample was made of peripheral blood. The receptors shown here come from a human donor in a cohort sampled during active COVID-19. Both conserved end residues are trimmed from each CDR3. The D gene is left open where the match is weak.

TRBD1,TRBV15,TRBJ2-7,ATSRPPGQGSEQY
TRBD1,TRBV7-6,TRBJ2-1,ASSTGQGFGEQF
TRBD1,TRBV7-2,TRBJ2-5,ASSPLRQGREETQY
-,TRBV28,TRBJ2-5,ASSRRDYQETQY
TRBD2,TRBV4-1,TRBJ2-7,ASSQVWPSGVYEQY
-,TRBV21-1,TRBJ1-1,ASSKEARSMNTEAF
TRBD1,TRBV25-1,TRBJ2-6,ASRQTGDFSGANVLT
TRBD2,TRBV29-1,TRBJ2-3,SVDSGTTKNFRGDTQY
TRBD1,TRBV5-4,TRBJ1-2,ASSLDRGSAYGYT
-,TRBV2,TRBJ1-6,ASSPPRYNSPLH
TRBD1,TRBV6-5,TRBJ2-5,ASSPWHSRGETQY
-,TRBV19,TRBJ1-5,ASRRQSNQPQH
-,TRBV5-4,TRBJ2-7,ASSQGRDYEQY
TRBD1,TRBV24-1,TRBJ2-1,ATSDFSGGLRNEQF
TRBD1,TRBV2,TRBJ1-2,ASSPRDSGTGPYGYT
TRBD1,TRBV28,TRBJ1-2,ASRSAEGAASYYGYT
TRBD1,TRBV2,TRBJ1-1,ASSAGGTEAF